The 6 T cell receptor beta chains below come from one sample, sequenced in a study of T cell repertoires in cytomegalovirus infection. In TCRdb, the reads were re-called with MiXCR into one record per CDR3 protein. This table has approximately 500,000 distinct CDR3 sequences, about 17% appearing once. Sample: CD8+ T cells from PBMCs. All receptors come from a human donor in good health (CMV status not recorded). Some clones in this sample may be carry-over from other donors' samples.

This clonotype occurred a few times. The V and J genes are TRBV7-6 and TRBJ2-3; no clear D. Trimming removed 1 base at V and 6 bases at J, with 5 bases between. Germline V lookup: CDR1 SGHVS, CDR2 FNYEAQ. The CDR3 is made up of 12 amino acids. Written as DNA, the CDR3 is TGTGCCAGCAGCTTAGATTGGGATACGCAGTATTTT. Protein: CASSLDWDTQYF.

To note about this clonotype: A single base separates this from a much larger clone, so it may be a read error. The J gene is TRBJ2-2, the V gene TRBV6-4; D is ambiguous. The CDR3 length is 12 residues. Germline V gene sequence: CDR1 MRHNA, CDR2 SNTAGT. Trimming removed 6 bases at V and 5 bases at J, with 7 bases between. The CDR3, as DNA: TGTGCCAGCAGCACAAAAACCGGGGAGCTGTTTTTT. Translation: CASSTKTGELFF.

V usage is TRBV4-1 and J usage is TRBJ2-1, with 8 bases aligning to TRBD2. The germline V gene encodes CDR1 MGHRA and CDR2 YSYEKL. J gave up 5 bases and V 4 bases, and 10 bases lay outside the gene matches. The CDR3 sequence is 16 residues long. CDR3 DNA sequence: TGCGCCAGCAGCCCCCGGCAGACTAGCGCGGACAATGAGCAGTTCTTC. Translating gives CASSPRQTSADNEQFF.

This clonotype was seen many times. The rearrangement uses TRBV7-8 and TRBJ2-1; 7 positions agree with TRBD2. CDR1 is SGHVS and CDR2 is FQNEAQ in the germline V gene. This CDR3 region has 15 residues. With V trimmed by 5 bases and J by 1 base, 5 bases remained unmatched. CDR3 nucleotide sequence: TGTGCCAGCAGCACTGGGGGGGAATCCTACAATGAGCAGTTCTTC. Amino acids: CASSTGGESYNEQFF.

This clonotype has ten or more counts. Mismatch with germline at one junction end may stem from a read error. This chain uses TRBV19 with TRBJ2-7; 7 bases map to TRBD1. Per germline, CDR1 LNHDA and CDR2 SQIVND (reference sequence). The CDR3 extends over 13 amino acids. The CDR3: CASSIGTAYEQYF. CDR3 nucleotide sequence: TGTGCCAGCAGTATTGGGACAGCCTACGAGCAGTACTTC.

This clonotype occurred a few times. One base away lies a much larger clone, so this may be a sequencing read error. This rearrangement joins TRBV7-6 to TRBJ2-7; 8 nucleotides line up with TRBD1. From germline, CDR1 is SGHVS and CDR2 FNYEAQ. The CDR3 extends over 12 amino acids. V was pared by 4 bases and J by 6 bases, with 2 bases of the junction left unmatched. The CDR3 loop reads CASSSQGGEQYF. CDR3 DNA sequence: TGTGCCAGCAGCTCACAGGGGGGCGAGCAGTACTTC.